The subject of this entry is one TCR beta chain. Its target is unknown. These data come from a study of T cell responses to AZD1222 COVID-19 vaccine. Trimming shortened V by 2 bases and J by 2 bases, and 14 bases separated the two germline ends. Per germline, CDR1 MNHNS and CDR2 SASEGT. The CDR3 spans 16 residues. Method: immunoSEQ multiplex PCR; TCRdb's copy keeps in-frame clones and lacks some. The repertoire holds about 270,000 clones, approximately 94% seen once, with less than 0.6% in the top ten. Points from the study as a whole: An increase in Spike-specific TCR breadth and depth was observed after two AZD1222 doses. Baseline testing showed seropositivity in only six AZD1222 recipients. Clonal diversity was possibly underestimated, and white British individuals and females predominated among donors.

The sequencing here drew on peripheral blood, taken 28 days after the second AZD1222 dose. The receptor was isolated from an adult who received the AZD1222 COVID-19 vaccine. The chain employs TRBV6-1 and TRBJ2-3, with unresolved D. In nucleotides, the CDR3 is TGTGCCAGCAGTGAAAGGTGGGCGGTTTCCACAGATACGCAGTATTTT. Amino acids: CASSERWAVSTDTQYF.